A single sample is the source of the 26 T cell receptor beta chains below, sequenced in a study of blood T cell repertoires in COVID-19. Profiled with immunoSEQ multiplex PCR; TCRdb holds only in-frame clones, not every one. The sample includes about 190,000 clones, approximately 82% of them seen just once. The sample taken for sequencing was PBMCs or T cells enriched from blood (not recorded which). These receptors were collected from a woman aged 45 to 65 who had recovered from COVID-19.

The chain carries TRBV7-9 and TRBJ1-1, with D maybe TRBD1 (5 bases). The CDR3 is made up of 13 amino acids. Germline lookup yields CDR1 SEHNR and CDR2 FQNEAQ (reference sequence). V lost 3 bases and J 8 bases, leaving 13 bases between the germline ends. The CDR3 DNA reads as TGTGCCAGCAGCTTGGCGGAGGGGTCGGAAGCTTTCTTT. Translating gives CASSLAEGSEAFF.

The V call is TRBV5-4, the J call TRBJ2-1, with 15 positions matching TRBD2. The CDR3 consists of 16 residues. Germline lookup yields CDR1 SGHNT and CDR2 YYREEE (reference sequence). V lost 4 bases, J lost 5 bases, and 4 bases stayed unmatched. The CDR3, as DNA: TGTGCCAGCAGCACCGGGACTAGCGGGAGGAACAATGAGCAGTTCTTC. Translated, it gives CASSTGTSGRNNEQFF.

This chain joins TRBV14 and TRBJ2-5, with no clear D. Germline CDR1 and CDR2: SGHDN and FVKESK. With 1 base removed from V and 5 bases from J, the gap between germline ends came to 17 bases. CDR3 length: 16 amino acids. CDR3 residues: CASSQGAWLRSETQYF. The CDR3 nucleotides are TGTGCCAGCAGCCAAGGGGCGTGGTTACGGTCGGAGACCCAGTACTTC. The whole variable domain, filled in from reference TRBV14 and TRBJ2-5, reads EAGVTQFPSHSVIEKGQTVTLRCDPISGHDNLYWYRRVMGKEIKFLLHFVKESKQDESGMPNNRFLAERTGGTYSTLKVQPAELEDSGVYFCASSQGAWLRSETQYFGPGTRLLVL.

The chain has TRBV7-3 and TRBJ2-7; no firm D call. The CDR3 totals 17 residues. Trimming pared 1 base from V and 3 bases from J, leaving 19 bases between. Germline CDR1 is SGHTA and CDR2 is FQGTGA. CDR3 nucleotides: TGTGCCAGCAGCTTAATGGCCCTCCTGGTTAAGTACTACGAGCAGTACTTC. This translates into CASSLMALLVKYYEQYF.

The chain joins TRBV6-4 to TRBJ1-2; D ambiguous. The V end lost 6 bases, the J end lost 2 bases, and 10 bases lay between the germline ends. The CDR3 runs to 13 residues. The germline V gene encodes CDR1 MRHNA and CDR2 SNTAGT. Here the CDR3 DNA reads TGTGCCAGCAGCCCCGGGGTGAACTATGGCTACACCTTC. Translated, it gives CASSPGVNYGYTF.

V usage is TRBV19 and J usage is TRBJ1-5; TRBD1 agrees at 8 bases. Trimming cost V 7 bases and J 3 bases; bases outside gene matches: 8. The CDR3 is 15 residues long. From germline, CDR1 is LNHDA and CDR2 SQIVND (reference sequence). The CDR3 region has the DNA TGTGCCAGTAATCCTGGGACAGGAACCAATCAGCCCCAGCATTTT. Translating gives CASNPGTGTNQPQHF.

The chain uses TRBV28 and TRBJ2-7; TRBD1 aligns across 9 bases. CDR1 MDHEN and CDR2 SYDVKM come from the germline V gene. CDR3 length equals 15 residues. V trimming: 5 bases; J trimming: 4 bases; junction bases outside the gene matches: 9. The CDR3 sequence: CASSVLQGAKYEQYF. The DNA for the CDR3 is TGTGCCAGCAGTGTATTACAGGGGGCGAAATACGAGCAGTACTTC.

In regard to this clone: Other nucleotide sequences from this sample produce the same CDR3. This rearrangement joins TRBV7-2 to TRBJ1-6, with 7 bases identical to TRBD1. Germline V CDR1 and CDR2: SGHTA, FQGNSA. The ends lost 1 base at V and 7 bases at J; junction bases unmatched: 1. The CDR3 has 14 residues. The CDR3 reads CASSLGRGNSPLHF. CDR3 DNA sequence: TGTGCCAGCAGCTTAGGCAGGGGGAATTCACCCCTCCACTTT.

V is TRBV7-2 and J is TRBJ1-4; D remains ambiguous. Germline CDR1 SGHTA, CDR2 FQGNSA. CDR3 length: 15 amino acids. V was shortened by 3 bases and J by 0 bases, with 8 bases between the two germline ends. This CDR3 reads CASSFQLATNEKLFF. The CDR3 bases are TGTGCCAGCAGCTTCCAACTTGCAACTAATGAAAAACTGTTTTTT. The entire variable domain, with the rest obtained from reference TRBV7-2 and TRBJ1-4, is as follows: GAGVSQSPSNKVTEKGKDVELRCDPISGHTALYWYRQSLGQGLEFLIYFQGNSAPDKSGLPSDRFSAERTGGSVSTLTIQRTQQEDSAVYLCASSFQLATNEKLFFGSGTQLSVL.

This chain uses TRBV6-5 with TRBJ1-2, with TRBD1 identical over 8 bases. V was pared by 5 bases and J by 8 bases, with 7 bases of the junction left unmatched. The CDR3 has 13 amino acids. The V gene's germline CDR1 is MNHEY and CDR2 SVGAGI. The CDR3 DNA follows: TGTGCCAGCAGTACAAGGGACAGGTCCGGCTACACCTTC. This encodes CASSTRDRSGYTF.

The chain recombines TRBV28 with TRBJ1-1; D is undetermined. This CDR3 comprises 14 residues. CDR1 is MDHEN and CDR2 is SYDVKM in the germline V gene. The ends were cut back, 3 bases at V and 1 base at J, with 9 bases in the middle. CDR3 region: CASSFWAGNTEAFF. The CDR3 bases are TGTGCCAGCAGTTTTTGGGCGGGGAACACTGAAGCTTTCTTT.

The chain has TRBV3-1 (or the pseudogene TRBV3-2) and TRBJ1-5, with no clear D. This CDR3 contains 15 residues. The V gene lost 1 base and the J gene lost 2 bases, with 9 bases spanning the gap. Germline assignment: CDR1 LGHDT and CDR2 YNNKEL (reference sequence). The CDR3 DNA reads as TGTGCCAGCAGCCAAGCGTCCGGGGGCAATCAGCCCCAGCATTTT. This encodes CASSQASGGNQPQHF.

The chain couples TRBV4-3 to TRBJ2-7, with no clear D. This CDR3 is built from 15 residues. CDR1 is LGHNA, CDR2 YSLEER, per germline. Between the trimmed V and J ends, which lost 0 bases and 6 bases, there was a span of 15 bases. CDR3 nucleotides: TGCGCCAGCAGCCAAGAGTCCGCGCAGCGTTCCGAGCAGTACTTC. Translated, it gives CASSQESAQRSEQYF.

This clone was seen once. J is TRBJ1-4 and V is TRBV28, with TRBD1 as a possible D gene (5 bases). Germline values: CDR1 MDHEN, CDR2 SYDVKM. Trimming took off 5 bases at V and 10 bases at J, with 17 bases between the two ends. The CDR3 totals 14 residues. The CDR3 reads CASSPPGSGRKLFF. The CDR3 DNA follows: TGTGCCAGCAGTCCTCCAGGGAGCGGGCGAAAACTGTTTTTT.

The chain employs TRBV18 and TRBJ1-1, with D uncertain. CDR3 length equals 18 residues. The germline V and J ends were trimmed by 2 bases and 0 bases, with 19 bases remaining between them. The V gene's germline CDR1 is KGHSH and CDR2 LQKENI. As DNA, the CDR3 is TGTGCCAGCTCACCAGCGGGCGGGCAGGCTGGGATGAACACTGAAGCTTTCTTT. Amino acids: CASSPAGGQAGMNTEAFF.

This rearrangement joins TRBV28 to TRBJ2-4; 13 bases fit TRBD2. The CDR3 spans 19 residues. Germline values: CDR1 MDHEN, CDR2 SYDVKM. V was clipped by 5 bases and J by 3 bases; unmatched bases: 13. CDR3 nucleotide sequence: TGTGCCAGCAGTCTCACCCCTGGGACTAGCGGGACCTACAAAAACATTCAGTACTTC. Amino acid sequence: CASSLTPGTSGTYKNIQYF.

The rearrangement links TRBV12-3 or TRBV12-4 to TRBJ1-5; 10 bases are shared with TRBD1. Trimming at V came to 5 bases and at J to 7 bases, leaving 2 bases not matched to a gene. The CDR3 extends over 13 amino acids. CDR3 DNA sequence: TGTGCCAGCAGTGGGGACAGGGGCCAGCCCCAGCATTTT. Protein sequence: CASSGDRGQPQHF.

In this sample, this clone turned up many times. This sequence joins TRBV6-6 and TRBJ2-7; 12 nucleotides align to TRBD1. Germline-derived CDR1 and CDR2 are MNHNY and SVGAGI (reference sequence). The V and J ends lost 6 bases and 7 bases, in that order; junction bases with no gene match: 10. This CDR3 has 15 residues. The DNA for the CDR3 is TGTGCCAGCAGACCCCGGGACAGGGGGCCAGGAGAGCAGTACTTC. Its protein is CASRPRDRGPGEQYF.

V and J are TRBV19 and TRBJ1-2; D is uncertain. V was pared by 5 bases and J by 5 bases, with 12 bases between. Germline lookup yields CDR1 LNHDA and CDR2 SQIVND (reference sequence). The CDR3 has 13 amino acids. CDR3 nucleotides: TGTGCCAGTAGTGAGTCAGGATCATATGGCTACACCTTC. Amino acid sequence: CASSESGSYGYTF.

The rearrangement uses TRBV9 and TRBJ2-7; maybe TRBD2 (5 bases). CDR1 is SGDLS, CDR2 YYNGEE, per germline. V lost 0 bases to trimming and J lost 7 bases, with 14 bases between them. The CDR3 is made up of 14 amino acids. CDR3 loop: CASSVGTAAVEQYF. The CDR3 DNA reads TGTGCCAGCAGCGTAGGGACCGCAGCGGTGGAGCAGTACTTC.

This sequence joins TRBV25-1 and TRBJ1-1, with TRBD1 matching 7 bases. The CDR3 runs to 14 residues. Per the germline V gene, CDR1 is MGHDK and CDR2 is SYGVNS. The V gene end was trimmed by 1 base and the J gene end by 4 bases; junction bases not matched to a gene: 3. The CDR3, as DNA: TGTGCCAGCAGTGAATCACAGGGGCTCACTGAAGCTTTCTTT. This encodes CASSESQGLTEAFF. The variable domain in full, completed from reference TRBV25-1 and TRBJ1-1, reads EADIYQTPRYLVIGTGKKITLECSQTMGHDKMYWYQQDPGMELHLIHYSYGVNSTEKGDLSSESTVSRIRTEHFPLTLESARPSHTSQYLCASSESQGLTEAFFGQGTRLTVV.

This chain links TRBV7-6 with TRBJ2-5; D remains ambiguous. V lost 5 bases to trimming and J lost 1 base, with 14 bases between them. Germline CDR1 SGHVS, CDR2 FNYEAQ. The CDR3 runs to 15 residues. CDR3 protein: CASSISSSTQETQYF. CDR3 DNA sequence: TGTGCCAGCAGCATCTCTAGTTCAACCCAAGAGACCCAGTACTTC.

This CDR3 reads CASSAGTGEGNTIYF. The CDR3 coding sequence is TGTGCCAGCTCCGCCGGGACAGGGGAAGGAAACACCATATATTTT. The chain is built from TRBV18 and TRBJ1-3; 10 bases agree with TRBD1. Germline CDR1 and CDR2: KGHSH and LQKENI. The ends lost 6 bases at V and 4 bases at J; junction bases unmatched: 6. The CDR3 loop spans 15 amino acids.

J is TRBJ2-7 and V is TRBV28; D is uncertain. Trimming pared 6 bases from V and 4 bases from J, leaving 19 bases between. The germline V gene encodes CDR1 MDHEN and CDR2 SYDVKM. This CDR3 spans 15 amino acids. The CDR3 coding sequence is TGTGCCAGCAGGCGCGGTGGCGGTGAAGTATACGAGCAGTACTTC. It translates to CASRRGGGEVYEQYF. The whole variable domain, filled in from reference TRBV28 and TRBJ2-7, reads DVKVTQSSRYLVKRTGEKVFLECVQDMDHENMFWYRQDPGLGLRLIYFSYDVKMKEKGDIPEGYSVSREKKERFSLILESASTNQTSMYLCASRRGGGEVYEQYFGPGTRLTVT.

This rearrangement joins TRBV29-1 to TRBJ1-1, with D possibly being TRBD1 (5 bases). The CDR3 has 15 amino acids. From germline, CDR1 is SQVTM and CDR2 ANQGSEA. The V and J ends lost 4 bases and 2 bases respectively, with 17 bases between them. The CDR3 DNA reads TGCAGCGTTGGGGGGAGGGTCGCAATAAACACTGAAGCTTTCTTT. It encodes CSVGGRVAINTEAFF.

The genes are TRBV4-2 and TRBJ2-5, with 8 bases identical to TRBD2. CDR1 is LGHNA and CDR2 is YNFKEQ in the germline V gene. The CDR3 loop spans 15 amino acids. V shed 5 bases and J 2 bases; nucleotides not matched to a gene: 7. CDR3 amino acids: CASSAGTSGQETQYF. CDR3 sequence (DNA): TGTGCCAGCAGCGCAGGCACTAGCGGACAAGAGACCCAGTACTTC.